The 3 T cell receptor beta chains listed next were all sequenced from one sample in a study of CD4 and CD8 cells across lung adenocarcinoma regions. MiXCR was run by TCRdb on the PCR reads, yielding one entry per CDR3 protein. The table lists approximately 11,000 distinct CDR3 sequences, around half of them singletons. The sample taken for sequencing was CD8+ T cells from the center of a lung tumor. These receptors all stem from a female donor with lung adenocarcinoma. The CD4 and CD8 labels of this study may be unreliable.

This chain links TRBV6-5 with TRBJ1-2, with D maybe TRBD1 (6 bases). V gave up 4 bases and J gave up 7 bases, with 10 bases separating them. This CDR3 is built from 12 residues. CDR1 is MNHEY, CDR2 SVGAGI, per germline. The CDR3 loop reads CASSWGGAGYTF. Here the CDR3 DNA reads TGTGCCAGCAGTTGGGGGGGGGCTGGCTACACCTTC.

This chain links TRBV6-5 with TRBJ2-2, with D possibly TRBD2 on 5 matching bases. The better agreement between TRBJ2-3 and the DNA end casts doubt on the J call. CDR1 is MNHEY and CDR2 is SVGAGI in the germline V gene. CDR3 length equals 15 residues. The CDR3 protein is CASSYPSGTTGAQYF. DNA of the CDR3: TGTGCCAGCAGTTACCCTTCGGGAACCACCGGTGCGCAGTATTTT.

The V and J genes are TRBV6-1 and TRBJ1-4; perhaps TRBD1 as D (6 bases). The V and J ends lost 4 bases and 7 bases respectively, with 10 bases between them. The CDR3 extends over 13 amino acids. CDR1 and CDR2 from the germline V gene are MNHNS and SASEGT. For the CDR3, the DNA is TGTGCCAGCAGTGCTTGGACAGTTGAAAAACTGTTTTTT. Translated, it gives CASSAWTVEKLFF.